This T cell receptor beta chain appears in the sequencing data of a study of radiotherapy plus CTLA-4 blockade in lung cancer. Trimming left V 4 bases short and J 12 bases short, with 16 bases between. CDR3 length: 13 amino acids. CDR1 KGHSH and CDR2 LQKENI come from the germline V gene. Here immunoSEQ multiplex PCR was the method, and the copy in TCRdb shows in-frame clones only, minus some. Among about 120,000 clones listed, 75% to 90% were seen once. Turning to this clone: Antigen specificity is unknown.

Notes on the study in general: Tumor-derived TCR clones expanded in blood after radiotherapy plus ipilimumab.

V is TRBV18 and J is TRBJ1-3; TRBD1 is a possible D gene (6 bases). The TCR comes from a human donor with non-small cell lung cancer that progressed on radiotherapy plus ipilimumab. The sample in question was peripheral blood, obtained from a patient treated with radiotherapy plus ipilimumab. The CDR3 here is CASSRSRTEDIYF. The CDR3 DNA sequence: TGTGCCAGCTCACGCTCCCGGACAGAAGACATATATTTT.